The 5 T cell receptor beta chains below all came from one sample that was sequenced in a study of cytomegalovirus exposure and HLA in healthy donors. It was with 60 Vbeta and 13 Jbeta primers that the PCR ran. Only in-frame clones appear in the TCRdb table, and some are missing; sequencing was by immunoSEQ multiplex PCR. The table lists under 150,000 clones, with roughly 2.6% in the top ten. The specimen was PBMCs. These receptors were taken from a man aged 35 to 55 in good health and CMV-seronegative.

The V call is TRBV18, the J call TRBJ1-5; tentatively, D is TRBD1 (6 bases). The CDR3 contains 16 residues. Germline CDR1 KGHSH, CDR2 LQKENI. The V gene lost 3 bases and the J gene lost 1 base, with 13 bases spanning the gap. The CDR3 region is CASSPNQGQSNQPQHF. The CDR3 nucleotides read TGTGCCAGCTCACCGAATCAGGGACAAAGCAATCAGCCCCAGCATTTT.

The V call is TRBV7-3, the J call TRBJ2-3; the D gene is possibly TRBD1 (6 bases). V shed 2 bases and J shed 2 bases, with 8 bases lying between them. Looked up from germline, CDR1 is SGHTA and CDR2 is FQGTGA. This CDR3 is 14 amino acids long. CDR3 nucleotides: TGTGCCAGCAGCTTAGACAGGTACACAGATACGCAGTATTTT. This codes for CASSLDRYTDTQYF.

The chain links TRBV4-1 to TRBJ1-2; TRBD1 agrees at 10 bases. Trimming at V came to 5 bases and at J to 2 bases, leaving 5 bases not matched to a gene. The CDR3 is 15 amino acids. The germline V gene has CDR1 MGHRA and CDR2 YSYEKL. CDR3 amino acids: CASSAPGQGNYGYTF. The CDR3 region has the DNA TGCGCCAGCAGCGCTCCGGGACAGGGGAACTATGGCTACACCTTC.

V and J are TRBV27 and TRBJ2-7; D not certain. The CDR3 extends over 14 amino acids. Germline CDR1 and CDR2: MNHEY and SMNVEV (reference sequence). The V gene lost 6 bases and the J gene lost 4 bases, with 16 bases spanning the gap. CDR3 amino acids: CASRVTFSPYEQYF. CDR3 DNA sequence: TGTGCCAGCAGAGTAACCTTTAGCCCTTACGAGCAGTACTTC.

CDR3 protein: CATSRDRGNQPQHF. The CDR3 DNA is TGTGCCACCAGCCGTGACAGGGGCAATCAGCCCCAGCATTTT. This rearrangement joins TRBV15 to TRBJ1-5; 7 bases match TRBD1. The CDR3 extends over 14 amino acids. CDR1 is LNHNV, CDR2 YYDKDF, per germline (reference sequence). V gave up 5 bases and J gave up 2 bases; unmatched junction bases: 3.